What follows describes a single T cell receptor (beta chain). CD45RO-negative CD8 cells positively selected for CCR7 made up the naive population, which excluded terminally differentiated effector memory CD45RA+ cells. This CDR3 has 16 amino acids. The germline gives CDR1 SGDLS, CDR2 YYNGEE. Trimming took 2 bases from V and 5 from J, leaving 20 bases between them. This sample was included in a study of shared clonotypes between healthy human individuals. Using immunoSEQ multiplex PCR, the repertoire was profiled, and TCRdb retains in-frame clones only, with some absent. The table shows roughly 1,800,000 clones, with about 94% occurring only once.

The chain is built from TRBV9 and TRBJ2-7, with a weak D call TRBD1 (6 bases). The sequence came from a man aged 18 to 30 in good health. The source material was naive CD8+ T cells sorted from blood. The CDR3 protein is CASSVTGTLSLHEQYF. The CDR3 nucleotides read TGTGCCAGCAGCGTTACCGGGACACTCTCTCTCCACGAGCAGTACTTC.